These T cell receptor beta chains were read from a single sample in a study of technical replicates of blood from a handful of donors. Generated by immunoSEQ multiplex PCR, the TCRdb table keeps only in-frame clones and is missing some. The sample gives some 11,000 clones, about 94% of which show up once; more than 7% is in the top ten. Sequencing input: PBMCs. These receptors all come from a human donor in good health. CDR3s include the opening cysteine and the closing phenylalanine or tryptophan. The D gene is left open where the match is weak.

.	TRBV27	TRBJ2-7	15	TGTGCCAGCAGTTTATCGAACAGGATAAGCTACGAGCAGTACTTC	CASSLSNRISYEQYF
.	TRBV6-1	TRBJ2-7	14	TGTGCCAGCAGTGAAAATTCAGGGGATTACGAGCAGTACTTC	CASSENSGDYEQYF
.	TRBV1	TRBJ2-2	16	TGCACCAGCAGCGAAGCTAGCGGGAAAATTACCGGGGAGCTGTTTTTT	CTSSEASGKITGELFF
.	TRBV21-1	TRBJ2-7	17	TGTGCCAGCAGCAAGGGACGAGGGGGGGAGGGCCGCTACGAGCAGTACTTC	CASSKGRGGEGRYEQYF
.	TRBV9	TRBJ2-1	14	TGTGCCAGCAGCGCTTTTAACAGGGCTGATGAGCAGTTCTTC	CASSAFNRADEQFF
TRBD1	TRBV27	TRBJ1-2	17	TGTGCCAGCAGACCCGACCAGACAGGGGGAAGAATGTATGGCTACACCTTC	CASRPDQTGGRMYGYTF
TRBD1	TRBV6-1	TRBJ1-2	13	TGTGCCAGCAGGGCCGGGACAGGCTATGGCTACACCTTC	CASRAGTGYGYTF
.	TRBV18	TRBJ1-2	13	TGTGCCAGCTCACCCAACACGAACTATGGCTACACCTTC	CASSPNTNYGYTF
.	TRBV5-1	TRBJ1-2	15	TGCGCCAGCAGCTTGGGTTTTTTAAGTGACTCTGGCTACACCTTC	CASSLGFLSDSGYTF
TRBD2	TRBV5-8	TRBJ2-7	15	TGTGCCAGCAGCAACGGACTAGCGGGAGTCGACGAGCAGTACTTC	CASSNGLAGVDEQYF
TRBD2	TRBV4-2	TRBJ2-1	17	TGTGCCAGCAGCCAAGAAGGGCGTCTAGCGGAGGGCAATGAGCAGTTCTTC	CASSQEGRLAEGNEQFF
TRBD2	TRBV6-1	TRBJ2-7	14	TGTGCCAGCAGTGAGGGTAGCGGGAGCTACGAGCAGTACTTC	CASSEGSGSYEQYF
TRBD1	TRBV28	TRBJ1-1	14	TGTGCCAGCAGCCTAGACAGGGGGGTCACTGAAGCTTTCTTT	CASSLDRGVTEAFF
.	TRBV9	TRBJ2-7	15	TGTGCCAGCAGCGTAGGCCCCGTCGGGGAATACGAGCAGTACTTC	CASSVGPVGEYEQYF